The clone carrying this TCR beta chain has only a few counts. Its antigen is currently unknown. Through a sample-barcoded 5' primer and a J-beta primer mix, a second PCR was run for 7 to 11 cycles. TCRdb re-derived calls from the 5' RACE reads in MiXCR, one entry per CDR3 protein. Seen here are under 800,000 distinct CDR3 sequences, more than 40% observed once, and the top ten hold 20% to 25%. This sample was taken from a study of blood T cells in healthy people across ages. Study-wide results and caveats: Long-lived donors carried more naive CD4+ cells and greater diversity than aged donors. Per million T cells, TCR beta diversity dropped roughly linearly as age increased.

Trimming took 3 bases from V and 1 from J, leaving 21 bases between them. CDR3 length: 18 residues. Germline CDR1 reads MNHEY; CDR2 reads SMNVEV (reference sequence). The TCR sequence derives from an older woman in good health. The sequenced material came from blood. The chain is built from TRBV27 and TRBJ1-1; D is perhaps TRBD1 (5 bases). As DNA, the CDR3 is TGTGCCAGCAGTTTGGGTAGCGGTGGGGGTTACAAGAACACTGAAGCTTTCTTT. Its translation is CASSLGSGGGYKNTEAFF.